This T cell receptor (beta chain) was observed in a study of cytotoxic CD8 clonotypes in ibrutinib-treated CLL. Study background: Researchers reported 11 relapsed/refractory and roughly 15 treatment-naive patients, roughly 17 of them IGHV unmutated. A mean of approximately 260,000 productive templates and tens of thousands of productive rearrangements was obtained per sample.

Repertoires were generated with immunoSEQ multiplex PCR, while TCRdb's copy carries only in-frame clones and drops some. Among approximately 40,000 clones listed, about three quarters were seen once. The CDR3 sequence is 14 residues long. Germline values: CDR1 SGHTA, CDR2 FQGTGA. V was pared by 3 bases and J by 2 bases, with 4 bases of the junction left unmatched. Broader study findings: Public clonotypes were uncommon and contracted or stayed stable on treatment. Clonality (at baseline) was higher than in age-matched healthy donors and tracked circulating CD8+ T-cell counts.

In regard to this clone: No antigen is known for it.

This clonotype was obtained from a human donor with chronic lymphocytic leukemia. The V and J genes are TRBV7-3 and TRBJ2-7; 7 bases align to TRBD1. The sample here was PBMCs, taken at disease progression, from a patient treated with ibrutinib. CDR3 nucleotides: TGTGCCAGCAGCTTGGGACAGCCCCCCTACGAGCAGTACTTC. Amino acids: CASSLGQPPYEQYF.